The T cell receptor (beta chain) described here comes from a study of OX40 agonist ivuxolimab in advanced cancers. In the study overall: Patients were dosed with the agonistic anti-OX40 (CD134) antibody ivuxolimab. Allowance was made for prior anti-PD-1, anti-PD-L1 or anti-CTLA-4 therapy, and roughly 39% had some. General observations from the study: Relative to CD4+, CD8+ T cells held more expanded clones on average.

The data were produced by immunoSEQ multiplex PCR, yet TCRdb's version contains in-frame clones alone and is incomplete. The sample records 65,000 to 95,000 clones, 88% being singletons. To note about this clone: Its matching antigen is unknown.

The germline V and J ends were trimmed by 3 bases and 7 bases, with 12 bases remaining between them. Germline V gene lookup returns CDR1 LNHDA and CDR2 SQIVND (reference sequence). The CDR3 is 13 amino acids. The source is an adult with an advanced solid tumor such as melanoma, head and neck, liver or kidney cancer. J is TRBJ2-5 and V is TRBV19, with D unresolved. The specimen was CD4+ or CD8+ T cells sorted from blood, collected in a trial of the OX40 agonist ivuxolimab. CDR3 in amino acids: CASSMGRAGTQYF. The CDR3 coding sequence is TGTGCCAGTAGTATGGGCCGTGCCGGGACCCAGTACTTC.